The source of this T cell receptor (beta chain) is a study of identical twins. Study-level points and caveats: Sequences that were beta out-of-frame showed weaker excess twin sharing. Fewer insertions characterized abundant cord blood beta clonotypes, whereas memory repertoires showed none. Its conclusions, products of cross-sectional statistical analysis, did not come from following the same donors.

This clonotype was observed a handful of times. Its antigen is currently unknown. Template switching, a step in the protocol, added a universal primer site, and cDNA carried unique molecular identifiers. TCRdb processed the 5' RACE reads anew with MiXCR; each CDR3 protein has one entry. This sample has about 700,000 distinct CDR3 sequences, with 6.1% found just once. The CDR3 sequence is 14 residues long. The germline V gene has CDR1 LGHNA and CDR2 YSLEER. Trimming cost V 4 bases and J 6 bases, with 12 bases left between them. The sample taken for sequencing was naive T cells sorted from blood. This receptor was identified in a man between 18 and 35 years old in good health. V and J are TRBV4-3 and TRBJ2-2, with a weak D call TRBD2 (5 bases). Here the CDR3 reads CASSPGEGAGELFF. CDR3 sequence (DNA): TGCGCCAGCAGCCCAGGCGAGGGAGCCGGGGAGCTGTTTTTT.